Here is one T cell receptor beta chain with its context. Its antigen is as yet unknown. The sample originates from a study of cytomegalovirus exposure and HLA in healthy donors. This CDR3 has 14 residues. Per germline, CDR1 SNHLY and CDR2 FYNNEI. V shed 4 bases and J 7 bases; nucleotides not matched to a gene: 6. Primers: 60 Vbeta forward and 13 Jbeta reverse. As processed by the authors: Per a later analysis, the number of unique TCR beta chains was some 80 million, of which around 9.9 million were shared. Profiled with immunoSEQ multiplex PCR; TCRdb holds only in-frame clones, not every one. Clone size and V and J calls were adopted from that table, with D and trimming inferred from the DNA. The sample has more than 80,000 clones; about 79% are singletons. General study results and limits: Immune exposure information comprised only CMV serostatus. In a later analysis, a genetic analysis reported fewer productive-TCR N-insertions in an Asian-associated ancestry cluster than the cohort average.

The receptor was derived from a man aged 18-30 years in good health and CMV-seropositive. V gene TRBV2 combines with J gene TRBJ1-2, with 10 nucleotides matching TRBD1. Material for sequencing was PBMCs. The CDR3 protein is CASSGDRGAGGYTF. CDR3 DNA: TGTGCCAGCAGTGGGGACAGGGGAGCCGGTGGCTACACCTTC. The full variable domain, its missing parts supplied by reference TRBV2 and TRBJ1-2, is EPEVTQTPSHQVTQMGQEVILRCVPISNHLYFYWYRQILGQKVEFLVSFYNNEISEKSEIFDDQFSVERPDGSNFTLKIRSTKLEDSAMYFCASSGDRGAGGYTFGSGTRLTVV.